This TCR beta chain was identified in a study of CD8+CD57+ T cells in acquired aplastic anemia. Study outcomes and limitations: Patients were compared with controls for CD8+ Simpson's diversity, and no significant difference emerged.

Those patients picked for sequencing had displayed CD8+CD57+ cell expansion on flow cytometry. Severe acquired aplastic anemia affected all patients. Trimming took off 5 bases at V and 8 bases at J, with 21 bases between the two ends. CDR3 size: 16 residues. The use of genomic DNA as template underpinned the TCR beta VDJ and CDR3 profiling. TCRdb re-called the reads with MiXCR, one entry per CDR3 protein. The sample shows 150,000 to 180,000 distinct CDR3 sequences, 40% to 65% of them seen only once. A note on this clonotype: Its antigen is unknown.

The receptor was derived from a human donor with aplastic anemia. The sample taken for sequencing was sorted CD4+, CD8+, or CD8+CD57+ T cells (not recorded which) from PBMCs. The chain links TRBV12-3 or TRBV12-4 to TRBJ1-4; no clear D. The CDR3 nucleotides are TGTGCCAGCAGTAAACTGAGGCCGGGGATAGGGGAAAAACTGTTTTTT. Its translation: CASSKLRPGIGEKLFF.